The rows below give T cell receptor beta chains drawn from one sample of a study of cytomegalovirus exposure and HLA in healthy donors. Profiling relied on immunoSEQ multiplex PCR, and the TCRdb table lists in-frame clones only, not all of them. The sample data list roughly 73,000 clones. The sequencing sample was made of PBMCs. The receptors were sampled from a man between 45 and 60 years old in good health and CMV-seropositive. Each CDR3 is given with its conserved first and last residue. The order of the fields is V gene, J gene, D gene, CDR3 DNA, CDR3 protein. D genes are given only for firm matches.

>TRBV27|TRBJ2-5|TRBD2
TGTGCCAGCAGTTCCCCGTCCGGGGGGCAAGAGACCCAGTACTTC
CASSSPSGGQETQYF
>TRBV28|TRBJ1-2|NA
TGTGCCAGCAGTTTAGCAGGCCCTAACTATGGCTACACCTTC
CASSLAGPNYGYTF
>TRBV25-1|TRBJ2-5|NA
TGTGCCAGCAGTGAGGTAGGGGCAGGGGAGACCCAGTACTTC
CASSEVGAGETQYF
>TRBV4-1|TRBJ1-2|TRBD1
TGCGCCAGCAGCCAAGATAGTGACAGGGGACCTCCCGACTATGGCTACACCTTC
CASSQDSDRGPPDYGYTF
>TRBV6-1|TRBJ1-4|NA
TGTGCCAGCGCCCGAGCCCTTAATGAAAAACTGTTTTTT
CASARALNEKLFF
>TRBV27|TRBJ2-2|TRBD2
TGTGCCAGCAGTTTATCTAGCGGGAGACTCAACCGGGAGCTGTTTTTT
CASSLSSGRLNRELFF
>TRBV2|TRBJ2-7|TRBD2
TGTGCCAGCACCCCGCTAGCGGGAGGTTTCTACGAGCAGTACTTC
CASTPLAGGFYEQYF
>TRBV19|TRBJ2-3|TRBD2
TGTGCTCATAGGAAGTTGGAGGGTCTAGCGGTTAGCACAGATACGCAGTATTTT
CAHRKLEGLAVSTDTQYF
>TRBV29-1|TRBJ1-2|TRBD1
TGCAGCGTTGAGGCAGGGGGCTTTGGCTACACCTTC
CSVEAGGFGYTF
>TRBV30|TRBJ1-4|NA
TGTGCCTGTTTGACAGGCAATAATGAAAAACTGTTTTTT
CACLTGNNEKLFF
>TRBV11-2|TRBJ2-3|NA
TGTGCCAGCAGCTCCTACGGACAATCCACAGATACGCAGTATTTT
CASSSYGQSTDTQYF
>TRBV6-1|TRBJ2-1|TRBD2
TGTGCCAGCAGTGATAAGGGACTAGCGGGAGTTGGGGGGCAGTTCTTC
CASSDKGLAGVGGQFF
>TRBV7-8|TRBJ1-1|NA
TGTGCCAGCACCACTCTGGGGAGGGGCACTGAAGCTTTCTTT
CASTTLGRGTEAFF
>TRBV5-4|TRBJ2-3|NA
TGTGCCAGCAGCTTGAGCTCCGCTTTCACAGATACGCAGTATTTT
CASSLSSAFTDTQYF
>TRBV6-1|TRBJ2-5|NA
TGTGCCAGCACCAGACAGGGAGGAGAGACCCAGTACTTC
CASTRQGGETQYF
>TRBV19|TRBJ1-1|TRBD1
TGTGCCAGTAGTATAACAGGGGCGAACACTGAAGCTTTCTTT
CASSITGANTEAFF
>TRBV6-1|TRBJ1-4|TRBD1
TGTGCCAGCAGTGGGGACAGGGGAATTCAAACTAATGAAAAACTGTTTTTT
CASSGDRGIQTNEKLFF
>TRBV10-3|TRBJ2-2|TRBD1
TGTGCCATCAGTGAAAGACAGGGCACGAACACCGGGGAGCTGTTTTTT
CAISERQGTNTGELFF
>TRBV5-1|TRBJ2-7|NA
TGCGCCAGCAGCGACGGGTTCTACGAGCAGTACTTC
CASSDGFYEQYF
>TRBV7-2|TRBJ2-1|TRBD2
TGTGCCAGCAGCTTCGGGGGGGGCACCTACAATGAGCAGTTCTTC
CASSFGGGTYNEQFF
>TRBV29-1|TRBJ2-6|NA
TGCAGCGTTACCGGGTCCCGCTCTGGGGCCAACGTCCTGACTTTC
CSVTGSRSGANVLTF
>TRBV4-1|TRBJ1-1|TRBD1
TGCGCCAGCAGTCCCAGGGGGTTGAACACTGAAGCTTTCTTT
CASSPRGLNTEAFF
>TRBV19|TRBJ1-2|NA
TGTGCCAGTACGGGATCAGCTAACTATGGCTACACCTTC
CASTGSANYGYTF
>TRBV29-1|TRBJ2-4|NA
TGCAGCGTGAGAACAGGGGGGGAAAACATTCAGTACTTC
CSVRTGGENIQYF
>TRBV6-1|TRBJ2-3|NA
NA
CASILDRSTDTQYF
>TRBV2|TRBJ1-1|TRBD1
TGTGCCAGGGGGGACAGATACACTGAAGCTTTCTTT
CARGDRYTEAFF
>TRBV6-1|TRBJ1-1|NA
TGTGCCAGCAGTGCCTCAGGGCGACTTGAAGCTTTCTTT
CASSASGRLEAFF
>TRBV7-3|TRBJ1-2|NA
TGTGCCAGCAGCTTAACGGGGGGTTTGGGCTACACCTTC
CASSLTGGLGYTF
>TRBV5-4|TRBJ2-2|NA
TGTGCCAGCAGCTTGGGACTTCCCAATACCGGGGAGCTGTTTTTT
CASSLGLPNTGELFF
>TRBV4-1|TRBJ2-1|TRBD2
TGCGCCAGCAGCCAGGCCCTAGCGGGGCAGGGAAATGAGCAGTTCTTC
CASSQALAGQGNEQFF
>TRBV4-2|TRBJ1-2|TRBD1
TGTGCCAGCAGCCAAGATTACAGGGGGCCAGGTTATGGCTACACCTTC
CASSQDYRGPGYGYTF
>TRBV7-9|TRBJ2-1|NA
TGTGCCAGCAGCTTAAGAGACGGAGGGTTCTTC
CASSLRDGGFF
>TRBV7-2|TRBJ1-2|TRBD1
TGTGCCAGCAGCCCCCGGACAGGGCGCGACTATGGCTACACCTTC
CASSPRTGRDYGYTF
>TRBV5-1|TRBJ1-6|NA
TGCGCCAGCAGCCGGGAGAGCTCCTATAATTCACCCCTCCACTTT
CASSRESSYNSPLHF
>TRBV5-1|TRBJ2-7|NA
TGCGCCAGCAGCTTAGAAGGGGAAGGCGAGCAGTACTTC
CASSLEGEGEQYF
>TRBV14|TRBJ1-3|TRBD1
TGTGCCAGCAGCCAGTTACAGGGGGCCGGAAACACCATATATTTT
CASSQLQGAGNTIYF
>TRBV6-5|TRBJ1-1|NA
TGTGCCAGCAGTTCCGGCCGGGGGACTGAAGCTTTCTTT
CASSSGRGTEAFF
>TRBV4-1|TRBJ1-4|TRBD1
TGCGCCAGCAGCCAGAACCCCCCGACAGGGTGGGGTGAAAAACTGTTTTTT
CASSQNPPTGWGEKLFF
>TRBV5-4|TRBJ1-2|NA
TGTGCCAGCAGCTTGGACAAGATCTATGGCTACACCTTC
CASSLDKIYGYTF
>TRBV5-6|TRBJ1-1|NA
TGTGCCAGCAGCTTGACAGGGAACACTGAAGCTTTCTTT
CASSLTGNTEAFF
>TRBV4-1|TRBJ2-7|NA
TGCGCCAGCAGCCAAGGACAGGGAGGACCCTACGAGCAGTACTTC
CASSQGQGGPYEQYF
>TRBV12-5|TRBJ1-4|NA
TGTGCTAGTGCCCCACAGGGCCCAGGATATGAAAAACTGTTTTTT
CASAPQGPGYEKLFF
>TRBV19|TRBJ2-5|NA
TGTGCCAGTAGGGGCCTTGGCGGGCAAGAGACCCAGTACTTC
CASRGLGGQETQYF